Detailed here is one T cell receptor (beta chain). The data derive from a study of T cells after yellow fever vaccination. This CDR3 comprises 13 residues. Trimming removed 2 bases at V and 5 bases at J, with 12 bases between. Germline-derived CDR1 and CDR2 are SQVTM and ANQGSEA. Via MiXCR, TCRdb re-called the 5' RACE reads, giving one row per CDR3 protein. The sample includes 500,000 to 650,000 distinct CDR3 sequences, less than 20% seen only once; the top ten take approximately 15%. The sample consisted of PBMCs, taken 4 to 6 days after the first yellow fever vaccination. This chain connects TRBV29-1 to TRBJ2-5; D unresolved. The source of this sequence is a man younger than 30 who received the YFV17D yellow fever vaccine. The CDR3 nucleotides read TGCAGCGTTGAACTGGGGTCCTGGGAGACCCAGTACTTC. Its protein product is CSVELGSWETQYF.